Following are 25 T cell receptor beta chains from one sample sequenced in a study of a mutant IDH1 vaccine in newly diagnosed glioma (dated by TCRdb to about 2021). To prepare the library, the immunoSEQ multiplex PCR assay was applied. This immuneACCESS table, as held by TCRdb, lists in-frame sequences with V and J called but not all clones. Of the missing ones, under half trace to an unresolved V gene in checked studies; the others have no known cause. This sample comprises 25,000 to 30,000 clones, roughly 76% of them detected only once. The ten largest make up 6% to 9.5% of the sample. Their recognized antigens are unknown. This specimen's time point label, interpreted: week 35, safety follow-up. A 20-mer mutant IDH1 peptide at 300 micrograms in Montanide made up each vaccine dose, which was injected subcutaneously together with topical imiquimod. Sequenced material: PBMCs, taken from a glioma patient whose treatment included an IDH1 peptide vaccine. The receptors were gathered from a man in his fifties or sixties with glioma.

This chain uses TRBV10-3 with TRBJ1-5; D ambiguous. CDR1 and CDR2 from the germline V gene are ENHRY and SYGVKD. Trimming cost V 0 bases and J 5 bases, with 14 bases left between them. This CDR3 spans 16 amino acids. CDR3 residues: CAISESLATADQPQHF. As DNA, the CDR3 is TGTGCCATCAGTGAGTCTCTGGCGACGGCTGATCAGCCCCAGCATTTT.

This clone was observed once. The chain carries TRBV14 and TRBJ1-4; tentatively, D is TRBD1 (6 bases). V lost 4 bases to trimming and J lost 3 bases, with 12 bases between them. The CDR3 has 15 residues. Germline-derived CDR1 and CDR2 are SGHDN and FVKESK. The CDR3 sequence is CASSRGQIPNEKLFF. The DNA for the CDR3 is TGTGCCAGCAGCCGAGGACAGATACCTAATGAAAAACTGTTTTTT. The full variable domain, its missing parts supplied by reference TRBV14 and TRBJ1-4, is EAGVTQFPSHSVIEKGQTVTLRCDPISGHDNLYWYRRVMGKEIKFLLHFVKESKQDESGMPNNRFLAERTGGTYSTLKVQPAELEDSGVYFCASSRGQIPNEKLFFGSGTQLSVL.

This chain connects TRBV2 to TRBJ1-5; 7 nucleotides match TRBD1. V shed 5 bases and J 4 bases; nucleotides not matched to a gene: 8. Germline V gives CDR1 SNHLY, CDR2 FYNNEI. CDR3 length: 15 amino acids. CDR3 bases: TGTGCCAGCAGTTGGGCCGGGACAGATAATCAGCCCCAGCATTTT. Protein sequence: CASSWAGTDNQPQHF. The full variable domain, rest sourced from reference TRBV2 and TRBJ1-5, is EPEVTQTPSHQVTQMGQEVILRCVPISNHLYFYWYRQILGQKVEFLVSFYNNEISEKSEIFDDQFSVERPDGSNFTLKIRSTKLEDSAMYFCASSWAGTDNQPQHFGDGTRLSIL.

This chain links TRBV7-3 with TRBJ2-1; 8 nucleotides line up with TRBD2. The CDR3 loop spans 15 amino acids. CDR1 and CDR2 (germline): SGHTA, FQGTGA. V shed 5 bases, J shed 5 bases, and the junction held 8 bases outside the gene matches. The CDR3 protein is CASSPHSGVNNEQFF. DNA of the CDR3: TGTGCCAGCAGCCCCCATAGCGGGGTTAACAATGAGCAGTTCTTC.

The chain joins TRBV30 to TRBJ1-2, with a tentative D call TRBD1 (6 bases). This CDR3 has 14 residues. The germline gives CDR1 GTSNPN, CDR2 SVGIG (reference sequence). V lost 2 bases, J lost 9 bases, and 19 bases lay in between. The CDR3 spells CAWSWGAVKESYTF. The CDR3 nucleotides read TGTGCCTGGAGTTGGGGGGCTGTCAAGGAAAGCTACACCTTC. The full variable domain, with the rest looked up from reference TRBV30 and TRBJ1-2, is SQTIHQWPATLVQPVGSPLSLECTVEGTSNPNLYWYRQAAGRGLQLLFYSVGIGQISSEVPQNLSASRPQDRQFILSSKKLLLSDSGFYLCAWSWGAVKESYTFGSGTRLTVV.

This rearrangement joins TRBV4-3 to TRBJ1-4, with unresolved D. Germline CDR1 reads LGHNA; CDR2 reads YSLEER. This CDR3 comprises 15 residues. V was shortened by 1 base and J by 7 bases, with 13 bases between the two germline ends. CDR3 loop: CASSQGPPRGEKLFF. The CDR3, as DNA: TGCGCCAGCAGCCAAGGACCCCCACGCGGTGAAAAACTGTTTTTT.

The V call is TRBV7-9, the J call TRBJ2-7; D might be TRBD1 (5 bases). The V gene lost 4 bases and the J gene lost 6 bases, with 10 bases spanning the gap. Germline V gene sequence: CDR1 SEHNR, CDR2 FQNEAQ (reference sequence). CDR3 length equals 12 residues. As DNA, the CDR3 is TGTGCCAGCAGCTCAGGGTTTGGCGAGCAGTACTTC. It yields the protein CASSSGFGEQYF.

The V call is TRBV6-1, the J call TRBJ1-1; perhaps TRBD1 as D (5 bases). Trimming removed 5 bases from V and 6 bases from J, with 16 bases in between. Germline V gene data show CDR1 as MNHNS and CDR2 as SASEGT. The CDR3 length is 14 residues. The CDR3 DNA reads TGTGCCAGCAGTAGCCGACAGCCAGGCGCTGAAGCTTTCTTT. It yields the protein CASSSRQPGAEAFF.

The rearrangement links TRBV5-4 to TRBJ2-2; 14 bases line up with TRBD2. Losses at the gene ends were 7 bases for V and 4 bases for J; bases not matched to a gene: 15. Germline loops: CDR1 SGHNT, CDR2 YYREEE (reference sequence). CDR3 length equals 19 residues. CDR3 sequence: CASGLLWTSGGKGTGELFF. In DNA form, the CDR3 reads TGTGCCAGCGGGTTGTTGTGGACTAGCGGGGGGAAGGGCACCGGGGAGCTGTTTTTT. The variable domain in full, with the rest retrieved from reference TRBV5-4 and TRBJ2-2, is ETGVTQSPTHLIKTRGQQVTLRCSSQSGHNTVSWYQQALGQGPQFIFQYYREEENGRGNFPPRFSGLQFPNYSSELNVNALELDDSALYLCASGLLWTSGGKGTGELFFGEGSRLTVL.

This chain joins TRBV11-3 and TRBJ2-2, with a weak D call TRBD1 (5 bases). V was pared by 3 bases and J by 0 bases, with 14 bases between. The CDR3 is made up of 17 amino acids. CDR1 and CDR2 (germline): SGHNT, YENEEA. The CDR3, as DNA: TGTGCCAGCAGCTTGCGCTATGGGGCATCGAACACCGGGGAGCTGTTTTTT. It specifies CASSLRYGASNTGELFF.

This clone was observed a handful of times. The chain joins TRBV30 to TRBJ1-5; D unclear. V was clipped by 2 bases and J by 9 bases, with 8 bases between them. CDR1 is GTSNPN and CDR2 is SVGIG in the germline V gene (reference sequence). The CDR3 is made up of 11 amino acids. The CDR3 nucleotides are TGTGCCTGGAGTACCGGTGGGCCCCAGCATTTT. Translation gives CAWSTGGPQHF.

This clone has a handful of counts. V gene TRBV28 combines with J gene TRBJ2-2; D call uncertain. V was trimmed by 5 bases and J by 13 bases, leaving 20 bases between them. CDR3 length: 14 amino acids. Germline assignment: CDR1 MDHEN and CDR2 SYDVKM. This CDR3 reads CASSLPTGPERLFF. As DNA, the CDR3 is TGTGCCAGCAGTCTCCCGACTGGCCCGGAACGGCTGTTTTTT.

This rearrangement joins TRBV5-5 to TRBJ1-1, with D possibly matching TRBD1 (5 bases). Deletions cut 0 bases from V and 0 bases from J, with 9 bases between. The CDR3 covers 15 residues. Per germline, CDR1 SGHKS and CDR2 YYEKEE (reference sequence). In nucleotides, the CDR3 is TGTGCCAGCAGCTTGGGGGGGAGGTTGAACACTGAAGCTTTCTTT. Amino acids: CASSLGGRLNTEAFF.

This clone was detected once. The chain has TRBV7-9 and TRBJ1-1; D is possibly TRBD1 (5 bases). Looked up from germline, CDR1 is SEHNR and CDR2 is FQNEAQ (reference sequence). V gave up 3 bases and J gave up 1 base, with 12 bases separating them. The CDR3 consists of 15 residues. CDR3 region: CASSFDYQGNTEAFF. The CDR3 nucleotides read TGTGCCAGCAGCTTCGATTATCAGGGGAACACTGAAGCTTTCTTT. Full variable domain (rest looked up from reference TRBV7-9 and TRBJ1-1): DTGVSQNPRHKITKRGQNVTFRCDPISEHNRLYWYRQTLGQGPEFLTYFQNEAQLEKSRLLSDRFSAERPKGSFSTLEIQRTEQGDSAMYLCASSFDYQGNTEAFFGQGTRLTVV.

The chain couples TRBV5-1 to TRBJ1-6, with D hard to call. Trimming pared 4 bases from V and 6 bases from J, leaving 17 bases between. The CDR3 sequence is 16 residues long. Looked up from germline, CDR1 is SGHRS and CDR2 is YFSETQ. CDR3 coding DNA: TGCGCCAGCAGCCAACAGCAGAGCTCTGGTAATTCACCCCTCCACTTT. It codes for CASSQQQSSGNSPLHF.

The rearrangement joins TRBV6-5 to TRBJ2-2; 7 nucleotides align to TRBD1. V shed 5 bases and J 7 bases; nucleotides not matched to a gene: 7. This CDR3 is 14 amino acids long. Germline loops: CDR1 MNHEY, CDR2 SVGAGI. DNA for the CDR3: TGTGCCAGCAGTCGAGACAGGGACATCGGGGAGCTGTTTTTT. It encodes CASSRDRDIGELFF.

The V and J genes are TRBV7-9 and TRBJ2-1; D is ambiguous. The V gene lost 4 bases and the J gene lost 12 bases, with 16 bases spanning the gap. In germline, CDR1 is SEHNR, CDR2 FQNEAQ (reference sequence). This CDR3 spans 13 amino acids. CDR3 bases: TGTGCCAGCAGCTCCCCCGCTACCCTGGCGCAGTTCTTC. It encodes CASSSPATLAQFF.

The chain links TRBV7-9 to TRBJ1-3; a weak D match, TRBD1 (5 bases). The CDR3 is made up of 14 amino acids. The ends were cut back, 8 bases at V and 1 base at J, with 12 bases in the middle. Germline CDR1 is SEHNR and CDR2 is FQNEAQ (reference sequence). The CDR3 region is CASVGLASGNTIYF. For the CDR3, the DNA is TGTGCCAGCGTGGGACTTGCGTCTGGAAACACCATATATTTT.

The V call is TRBV9, the J call TRBJ2-3; 8 nucleotides align to TRBD2. Looked up from germline, CDR1 is SGDLS and CDR2 is YYNGEE. Unmatched junction bases numbered 5, after V lost 0 bases and J lost 2 bases. The CDR3 consists of 16 residues. The CDR3 reads CASSVGHSGNTDTQYF. Here the CDR3 DNA reads TGTGCCAGCAGCGTAGGCCATAGCGGGAACACAGATACGCAGTATTTT.

The chain uses TRBV2 and TRBJ2-3, with 14 bases fitting TRBD2. Trimming removed 6 bases from V and 2 bases from J; junction bases left unmatched: 7. Germline V gene lookup returns CDR1 SNHLY and CDR2 FYNNEI. This CDR3 is built from 17 residues. CDR3: CASRAGTSGGFTDTQYF. CDR3 DNA sequence: TGTGCCAGCAGGGCCGGGACTAGCGGGGGATTCACAGATACGCAGTATTTT. The complete variable domain, with remaining parts taken from reference TRBV2 and TRBJ2-3, reads EPEVTQTPSHQVTQMGQEVILRCVPISNHLYFYWYRQILGQKVEFLVSFYNNEISEKSEIFDDQFSVERPDGSNFTLKIRSTKLEDSAMYFCASRAGTSGGFTDTQYFGPGTRLTVL.

This chain joins TRBV19 and TRBJ2-1, with 7 bases fitting TRBD2. The CDR3 runs to 14 residues. From germline, CDR1 is LNHDA and CDR2 SQIVND (reference sequence). The V and J ends lost 7 bases and 4 bases, in that order; junction bases with no gene match: 7. The CDR3 is CASKSTSQYNEQFF. The CDR3 bases are TGTGCCAGTAAGTCGACTAGCCAGTACAATGAGCAGTTCTTC.

CDR3 coding DNA: TGCAGCGTTGTCAGGACAGTCATGAACACTGAAGCTTTCTTT. Translating it yields CSVVRTVMNTEAFF. The chain recombines TRBV29-1 with TRBJ1-1; possible D gene TRBD1, 6 bases. The CDR3 runs to 14 residues. The germline gives CDR1 SQVTM, CDR2 ANQGSEA. The V gene lost 4 bases and the J gene lost 0 bases, with 12 bases spanning the gap. The variable domain in full, with the rest retrieved from reference TRBV29-1 and TRBJ1-1, is SAVISQKPSRDICQRGTSLTIQCQVDSQVTMMFWYRQQPGQSLTLIATANQGSEATYESGFVIDKFPISRPNLTFSTLTVSNMSPEDSSIYLCSVVRTVMNTEAFFGQGTRLTVV.

The V call is TRBV11-3, the J call TRBJ2-2, with D perhaps TRBD2 (7 bases). Germline V gene data show CDR1 as SGHNT and CDR2 as YENEEA. V was trimmed by 5 bases and J by 6 bases, leaving 19 bases between them. The CDR3 contains 16 residues. Here the CDR3 reads CASSPQRGGKAGELFF. CDR3 DNA sequence: TGTGCCAGCAGCCCACAAAGGGGGGGAAAGGCCGGGGAGCTGTTTTTT.

This rearrangement joins TRBV6-5 to TRBJ1-1; D not certain. Per the germline V gene, CDR1 is MNHEY and CDR2 is SVGAGI. The CDR3 covers 14 residues. V was clipped by 4 bases and J by 0 bases, with 9 bases between them. The CDR3 sequence is CASSWAALNTEAFF. CDR3 nucleotide sequence: TGTGCCAGCAGTTGGGCAGCCTTGAACACTGAAGCTTTCTTT.

J is TRBJ2-2 and V is TRBV11-3; 8 bases match TRBD1. Germline V gene sequence: CDR1 SGHNT, CDR2 YENEEA. This CDR3 comprises 17 residues. The junction had 10 bases not matched to a gene; V was cut back by 0 bases and J by 7 bases. The CDR3 reads CASSLDQDRAGRGELFF. DNA of the CDR3: TGTGCCAGCAGCTTAGATCAGGACAGGGCGGGACGCGGGGAGCTGTTTTTT. The variable domain in full, with the rest retrieved from reference TRBV11-3 and TRBJ2-2, is EAGVVQSPRYKIIEKKQPVAFWCNPISGHNTLYWYLQNLGQGPELLIRYENEEAVDDSQLPKDRFSAERLKGVDSTLKIQPAELGDSAVYLCASSLDQDRAGRGELFFGEGSRLTVL.